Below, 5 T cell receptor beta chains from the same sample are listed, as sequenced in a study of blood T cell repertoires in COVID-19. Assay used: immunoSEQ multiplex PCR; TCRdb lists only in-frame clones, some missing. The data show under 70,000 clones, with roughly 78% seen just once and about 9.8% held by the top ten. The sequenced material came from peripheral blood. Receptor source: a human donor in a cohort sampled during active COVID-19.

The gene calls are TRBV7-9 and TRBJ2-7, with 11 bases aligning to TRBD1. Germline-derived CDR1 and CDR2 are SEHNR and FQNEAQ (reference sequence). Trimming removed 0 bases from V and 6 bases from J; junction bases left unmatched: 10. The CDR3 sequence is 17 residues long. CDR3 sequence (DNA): TGTGCCAGCAGCTTAGCGTTGGATGGACAGGGGGCAGCCGAGCAGTACTTC. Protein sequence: CASSLALDGQGAAEQYF.

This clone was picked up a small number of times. CDR3 protein: CASSRGVEGDYGYTF. As DNA, the CDR3 is TGTGCCAGCAGCCGGGGGGTGGAGGGCGACTATGGCTACACCTTC. The chain is built from TRBV3-1 (or the pseudogene TRBV3-2) and TRBJ1-2; perhaps TRBD1 as D (5 bases). The germline CDR1 and CDR2 sequences are LGHDT and YNNKEL (reference sequence). V was trimmed by 4 bases and J by 3 bases, leaving 15 bases between them. The CDR3 is 15 residues long.

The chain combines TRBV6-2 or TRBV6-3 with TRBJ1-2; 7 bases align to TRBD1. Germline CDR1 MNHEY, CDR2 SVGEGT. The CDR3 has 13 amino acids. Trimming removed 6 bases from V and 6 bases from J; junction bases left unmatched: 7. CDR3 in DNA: TGTGCCAGCAGCCTAGGGACAGCCCATGGCTACACCTTC. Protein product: CASSLGTAHGYTF.

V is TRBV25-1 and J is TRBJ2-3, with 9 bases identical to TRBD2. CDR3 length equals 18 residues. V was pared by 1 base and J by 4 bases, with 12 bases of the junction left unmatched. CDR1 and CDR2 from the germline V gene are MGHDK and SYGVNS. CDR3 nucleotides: TGTGCCAGCAGTGAATCTCGCGGCGGGGGGGGCGTACCAGATACGCAGTATTTT. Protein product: CASSESRGGGGVPDTQYF.

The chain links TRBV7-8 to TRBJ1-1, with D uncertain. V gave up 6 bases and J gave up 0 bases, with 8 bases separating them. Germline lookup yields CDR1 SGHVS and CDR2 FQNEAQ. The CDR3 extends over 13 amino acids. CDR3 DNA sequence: TGTGCCAGCAGGCTAAAAATGAACACTGAAGCTTTCTTT. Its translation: CASRLKMNTEAFF.